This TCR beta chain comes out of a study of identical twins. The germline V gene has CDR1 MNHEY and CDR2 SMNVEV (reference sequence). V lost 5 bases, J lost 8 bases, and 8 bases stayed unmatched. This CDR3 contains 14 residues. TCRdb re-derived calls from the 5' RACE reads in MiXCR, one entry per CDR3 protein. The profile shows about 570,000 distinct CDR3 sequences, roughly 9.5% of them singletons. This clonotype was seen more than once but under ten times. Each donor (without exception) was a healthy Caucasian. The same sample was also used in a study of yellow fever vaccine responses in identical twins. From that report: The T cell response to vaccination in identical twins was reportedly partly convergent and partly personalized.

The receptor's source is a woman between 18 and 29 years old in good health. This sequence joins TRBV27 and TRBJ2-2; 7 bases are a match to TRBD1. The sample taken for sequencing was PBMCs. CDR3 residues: CASSARQGPGELFF. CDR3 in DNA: TGTGCCAGCAGTGCCCGACAGGGTCCTGGGGAGCTGTTTTTT.